The 29 T cell receptor beta chains below all came from one sample that was sequenced in a study of type 1 regulatory T cells. TCRdb re-called the reads with MiXCR, one entry per CDR3 protein. This table has approximately 21,000 distinct CDR3 sequences, less than 50% appearing once. For these TCRs, the target antigens are not known. Sequenced sample: cultured T cells, either the whole culture or a sorted T cell fraction (not recorded which). These receptors came from a human donor in good health.

V gene TRBV18 combines with J gene TRBJ2-1; D is uncertain. V was clipped by 3 bases and J by 8 bases, with 5 bases between them. Germline V gene sequence: CDR1 KGHSH, CDR2 LQKENI. The CDR3 covers 11 residues. Here the CDR3 DNA reads TGTGCCAGCTCACCCCGGGATGAGCAGTTCTTC. Protein: CASSPRDEQFF.

This clonotype was seen ten or more times. This chain joins TRBV7-2 and TRBJ1-5, with D perhaps TRBD1 (5 bases). The length of the CDR3 is 14 residues. V was clipped by 5 bases and J by 7 bases, with 15 bases between them. Germline CDR1 and CDR2: SGHTA and FQGNSA. This chain's CDR3 is CASSPRGGGQPQHF. The DNA of the CDR3 is TGTGCCAGCAGCCCCCGGGGGGGAGGACAGCCCCAGCATTTT.

The V call is TRBV20-1, the J call TRBJ2-7; TRBD2 matches at 13 bases. V was clipped by 3 bases and J by 1 base; unmatched bases: 0. The CDR3 is 14 amino acids. Germline loops: CDR1 DFQATT, CDR2 SNEGSKA (reference sequence). The CDR3 sequence is CSARTSGGSYEQYF. CDR3 DNA: TGCAGTGCTAGGACTAGCGGGGGGTCCTACGAGCAGTACTTC.

The chain employs TRBV10-3 and TRBJ1-6; D unresolved. The CDR3 extends over 15 amino acids. Germline assignment: CDR1 ENHRY and CDR2 SYGVKD. V was trimmed by 6 bases and J by 9 bases, leaving 18 bases between them. This CDR3 reads CAIRDGNLNTSPLHF. The CDR3 DNA reads TGTGCCATCAGAGACGGGAATCTGAATACTTCACCCCTCCACTTT.

The chain couples TRBV7-9 to TRBJ2-7, with D perhaps TRBD1 (6 bases). Germline-derived CDR1 and CDR2 are SEHNR and FQNEAQ (reference sequence). The CDR3 has 12 amino acids. The V end was cut by 4 bases, the J end by 7 bases, with 11 bases between. The CDR3 loop is CASSSHREEQYF. The CDR3 region has the DNA TGTGCCAGCAGCTCACACAGGGAAGAGCAGTACTTC.

The chain is built from TRBV19 and TRBJ2-5; TRBD2 aligns across 8 bases. CDR3 length: 14 residues. Trimming removed 5 bases from V and 5 bases from J; junction bases left unmatched: 7. Germline CDR1 is LNHDA and CDR2 is SQIVND (reference sequence). CDR3 sequence (DNA): TGTGCCAGTAGTCCTCGGGGGGGCCGGGAGACCCAGTACTTC. It translates to CASSPRGGRETQYF.

The chain joins TRBV20-1 to TRBJ2-1; 7 bases are a match to TRBD1. J was trimmed by 8 bases and V by 0 bases; bases with no gene match: 1. The CDR3 has 12 residues. Germline CDR1 reads DFQATT; CDR2 reads SNEGSKA (reference sequence). CDR3 DNA sequence: TGCAGTGCTAGAGAACAGGGGTATGAGCAGTTCTTC. This sequence encodes CSAREQGYEQFF.

This clonotype was counted a few times. J is TRBJ1-1 and V is TRBV12-3 or TRBV12-4; weak D call: TRBD1 (6 bases). CDR3 length: 14 residues. Trimming stripped 2 bases from V and 2 bases from J, with 9 bases between. In DNA form, the CDR3 reads TGTGCCAGCAGTTTAAGGGGGGTCAACACTGAAGCTTTCTTT. Translation gives CASSLRGVNTEAFF.

The chain is built from TRBV5-1 and TRBJ1-4, with D unresolved. Deletions cut 4 bases from V and 3 bases from J, with 13 bases between. Germline assignment: CDR1 SGHRS and CDR2 YFSETQ. The CDR3 loop spans 15 amino acids. CDR3 loop: CASSPGGSPNEKLFF. CDR3 nucleotide sequence: TGCGCCAGCAGCCCGGGTGGCAGCCCTAATGAAAAACTGTTTTTT.

This clonotype is medium-sized. This chain joins TRBV7-2 and TRBJ2-5; D gene ambiguous. CDR3 length: 13 amino acids. V shed 4 bases and J shed 7 bases, with 13 bases lying between them. CDR1 is SGHTA and CDR2 is FQGNSA in the germline V gene. CDR3 nucleotides: TGTGCCAGCAGCTCCGGAGAGCTGGGGACCCAGTACTTC. Amino acid sequence: CASSSGELGTQYF.

This sequence joins TRBV12-3 or TRBV12-4 and TRBJ2-4, with D possibly TRBD2 on 6 matching bases. There are 11 residues in the CDR3. V was clipped by 6 bases and J by 8 bases, with 8 bases between them. CDR3 DNA sequence: TGTGCCAGCAGCCGCGGGGACATTCAGTACTTC. Protein product: CASSRGDIQYF.

This chain uses TRBV6-2 or TRBV6-3 with TRBJ2-6, with TRBD1 matching over 7 bases. The germline gives CDR1 MNHEY, CDR2 SVGEGT. Trimming took 6 bases from V and 2 from J; bases not matched to a gene: 4. This CDR3 spans 15 amino acids. The CDR3 reads CASRQTGAGANVLTF. The CDR3 nucleotides are TGTGCCAGCAGGCAAACAGGGGCTGGGGCCAACGTCCTGACTTTC.

This clonotype is labeled as medium-sized. This sequence joins TRBV7-9 and TRBJ1-2; no definite D call. There are 16 residues in the CDR3. The germline V and J ends were trimmed by 4 bases and 2 bases, with 17 bases remaining between them. Germline CDR1 and CDR2: SEHNR and FQNEAQ (reference sequence). The CDR3 DNA sequence: TGTGCCAGCAGCTCCCCCCGGGGAGGGCCAAACTATGGCTACACCTTC. It codes for CASSSPRGGPNYGYTF.

This chain links TRBV12-3 or TRBV12-4 with TRBJ2-1; D gene unclear. CDR3 length equals 14 residues. Trimming cost V 3 bases and J 8 bases, with 14 bases left between them. In DNA, the CDR3 is TGTGCCAGCAGTTTGAGTCTAGATGGGGATGAGCAGTTCTTC. Translated, it gives CASSLSLDGDEQFF.

The rearrangement links TRBV5-1 to TRBJ2-1, with D unclear. V lost 1 base and J 3 bases, leaving 2 bases between the germline ends. Germline V gene data show CDR1 as SGHRS and CDR2 as YFSETQ. The CDR3 runs 12 residues. The CDR3 sequence is CASSLFYNEQFF. As DNA, the CDR3 is TGCGCCAGCAGCTTGTTCTACAATGAGCAGTTCTTC.

Worth noting for this clonotype: Being one base from a much bigger clone, this may be a read error. The V call is TRBV9, the J call TRBJ2-1, with 11 bases fitting TRBD2. V lost 3 bases, J lost 5 bases, and 7 bases stayed unmatched. Germline lookup yields CDR1 SGDLS and CDR2 YYNGEE. The CDR3 has 16 amino acids. As DNA, the CDR3 is TGTGCCAGCAGCGATAGCGGGGGGGCTCTCAACAATGAGCAGTTCTTC. Translation gives CASSDSGGALNNEQFF.

The gene calls are TRBV20-1 and TRBJ2-3; D gene uncertain. The CDR3 spans 14 residues. In germline, CDR1 is DFQATT, CDR2 SNEGSKA (reference sequence). Trimming pared 0 bases from V and 0 bases from J, leaving 7 bases between. The CDR3 loop reads CSAREPTSTDTQYF. The CDR3 DNA sequence: TGCAGTGCTAGAGAACCGACTAGCACAGATACGCAGTATTTT.

The V gene is TRBV12-3 or TRBV12-4, the J gene TRBJ2-5; 8 positions agree with TRBD2. The junction had 8 bases not matched to a gene; V was cut back by 7 bases and J by 4 bases. The CDR3 is 14 amino acids. The CDR3 DNA reads TGTGCCAGCATCCGTAGCGGGGCATTAGAGACCCAGTACTTC. It is translated as CASIRSGALETQYF.

This clonotype was counted a few times. The gene calls are TRBV19 and TRBJ1-5; the D gene is possibly TRBD1 (6 bases). Between the trimmed V and J ends, which lost 3 bases and 7 bases, there was a span of 13 bases. The CDR3 is 14 residues long. CDR1 is LNHDA, CDR2 SQIVND, per germline (reference sequence). The CDR3 nucleotides are TGTGCCAGTAGTATCCGGGACACGGGGCAGCCCCAGCATTTT. Translation: CASSIRDTGQPQHF.

The chain has TRBV12-3 or TRBV12-4 and TRBJ2-2, with 8 bases fitting TRBD2. With V trimmed by 2 bases and J by 3 bases, 5 bases remained unmatched. CDR3 length: 16 residues. DNA of the CDR3: TGTGCCAGCAGTTTATTCGGGGGGGGATACACCGGGGAGCTGTTTTTT. This gives the protein CASSLFGGGYTGELFF.

This clonotype has only a few counts. V gene TRBV19 combines with J gene TRBJ1-1; 7 nucleotides agree with TRBD1. The junction had 2 bases not matched to a gene; V was cut back by 3 bases and J by 1 base. Germline CDR1 and CDR2: LNHDA and SQIVND (reference sequence). The CDR3 has 14 residues. CDR3 in DNA: TGTGCCAGTAGTATGGGACAGCCGAACACTGAAGCTTTCTTT. Translating gives CASSMGQPNTEAFF.

This clonotype was counted a few times. The chain recombines TRBV20-1 with TRBJ2-3; no clear D. The V gene lost 6 bases and the J gene lost 2 bases, with 15 bases spanning the gap. This CDR3 is 14 amino acids long. CDR1 is DFQATT and CDR2 is SNEGSKA in the germline V gene (reference sequence). CDR3 coding DNA: TGCAGTGCACTCATTCGTTGGGACACAGATACGCAGTATTTT. Protein product: CSALIRWDTDTQYF.

To note about this clonotype: Germline and junction disagree at one end, which may indicate a read error. The chain employs TRBV5-4 and TRBJ1-1; D is unresolved. The CDR3 totals 13 residues. In germline, CDR1 is SGHNT, CDR2 YYREEE (reference sequence). This chain's CDR3 is CASSLARNTEAFF. The CDR3 nucleotides read TGCGCCAGCAGCTTGGCACGGAACACTGAAGCTTTCTTT. Drawing the rest from reference TRBV5-4 and TRBJ1-1, the complete variable domain is ETGVTQSPTHLIKTRGQQVTLRCSSQSGHNTVSWYQQALGQGPQFIFQYYREEENGRGNFPPRFSGLQFPNYSSELNVNALELDDSALYLCASSLARNTEAFFGQGTRLTVV.

This rearrangement joins TRBV5-1 to TRBJ2-5, with no clear D. Germline V lookup: CDR1 SGHRS, CDR2 YFSETQ. CDR3 length: 12 amino acids. V dropped 4 bases and J dropped 0 bases, with 4 bases sitting between them. The chain's CDR3 is CASSPNQETQYF. For the CDR3, the DNA is TGCGCCAGCAGCCCGAACCAAGAGACCCAGTACTTC.

The V gene is TRBV7-9, the J gene TRBJ1-3; unclear D gene. CDR1 is SEHNR, CDR2 FQNEAQ, per germline (reference sequence). This CDR3 is built from 11 residues. With 5 bases removed from V and 7 bases from J, the gap between germline ends came to 6 bases. CDR3 sequence reads: CASSPINTIYF. Here the CDR3 DNA reads TGTGCCAGCAGCCCAATTAACACCATATATTTT.

This clonotype was recorded a few times. The chain joins TRBV29-1 to TRBJ1-2; 10 bases agree with TRBD1. The V gene's germline CDR1 is SQVTM and CDR2 ANQGSEA. There are 13 residues in the CDR3. After removal of 5 bases from V and 8 bases from J, the junction contained 8 bases not matched to a gene. CDR3 sequence (DNA): TGCAGCGTTTCCGAGGGACAGGGGCGCGGCTACACCTTC. Amino acids: CSVSEGQGRGYTF.

This chain uses TRBV19 with TRBJ2-2, with D maybe TRBD1 (6 bases). V was clipped by 0 bases and J by 5 bases, with 7 bases between them. The germline V gene encodes CDR1 LNHDA and CDR2 SQIVND (reference sequence). The CDR3 is 14 residues long. In nucleotides, the CDR3 is TGTGCCAGTAGTATAGAAGGGGGAACCGGGGAGCTGTTTTTT. Translated: CASSIEGGTGELFF.

The V and J genes are TRBV20-1 and TRBJ1-5; 10 nucleotides match TRBD1. The ends lost 2 bases at V and 2 bases at J; junction bases unmatched: 3. The germline V gene has CDR1 DFQATT and CDR2 SNEGSKA (reference sequence). The CDR3 totals 15 residues. DNA for the CDR3: TGCAGTGCTAGATCAGGACAGGGGGGCAATCAGCCCCAGCATTTT. It translates to CSARSGQGGNQPQHF.

This clonotype occurred a few times. The V gene is TRBV7-2, the J gene TRBJ2-1; D ambiguous. The CDR3 length is 12 residues. V was clipped by 6 bases and J by 6 bases, with 9 bases between them. CDR1 is SGHTA and CDR2 is FQGNSA in the germline V gene. CDR3 residues: CASRPTPNEQFF. As DNA, the CDR3 is TGTGCCAGCAGGCCCACTCCCAATGAGCAGTTCTTC.